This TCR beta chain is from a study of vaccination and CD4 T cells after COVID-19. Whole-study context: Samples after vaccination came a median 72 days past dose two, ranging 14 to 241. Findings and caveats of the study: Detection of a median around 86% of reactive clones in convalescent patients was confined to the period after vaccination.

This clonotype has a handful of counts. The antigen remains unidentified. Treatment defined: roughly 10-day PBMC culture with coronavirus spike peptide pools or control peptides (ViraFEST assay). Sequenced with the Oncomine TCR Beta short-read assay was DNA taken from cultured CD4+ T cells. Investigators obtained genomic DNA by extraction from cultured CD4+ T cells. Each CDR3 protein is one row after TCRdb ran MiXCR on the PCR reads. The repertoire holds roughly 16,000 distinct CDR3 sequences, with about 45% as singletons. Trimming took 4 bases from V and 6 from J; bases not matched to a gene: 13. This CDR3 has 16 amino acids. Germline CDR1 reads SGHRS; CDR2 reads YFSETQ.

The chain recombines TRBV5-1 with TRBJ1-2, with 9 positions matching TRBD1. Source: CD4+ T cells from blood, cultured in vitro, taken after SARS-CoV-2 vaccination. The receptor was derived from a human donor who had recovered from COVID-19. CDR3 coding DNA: TGCGCCAGCAGCGAAAACACGGGACAGGGTACCCATGGCTACACCTTC. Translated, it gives CASSENTGQGTHGYTF.